These T cell receptor beta chains were read from a single sample in a study of early T cells in non-severe SARS-CoV-2 infection. Using its own MiXCR run on the 5' RACE reads, TCRdb lists one record per CDR3 protein. Of 85,000 to 95,000 distinct CDR3 sequences in the sample, roughly 15% were seen once. Sequencing was carried out using whole blood. These receptors all stem from an adult who was a healthcare worker with PCR-confirmed SARS-CoV-2 infection or an uninfected control (not recorded which). The CDR3 runs from the conserved cysteine through the conserved F or W.

v_call cdr3_aa
TRBV14 CASSFGLAGGKETQYF
TRBV18 CASSPDGPRVDTQYF
TRBV4-1 CASSLTRSAVGGIYEQFF
TRBV7-3 CASSSNQETQYF
TRBV29-1 CSVERFPFF
TRBV12-3/TRBV12-4 CASSPRGGVINIQYF
TRBV12-3/TRBV12-4 CASSETGQRNEKLFF
TRBV7-9 CASSLARTPEYSGNTIYF
TRBV6-6 CASSYSRDLAGANVLTF
TRBV3-1 CASRGGTEAFF
TRBV18 CASSPPGRGTDTQYF
TRBV5-1 CASSLDRYGYTF
TRBV5-1 CASSFWSGQTETQYF
TRBV4-2 CASSQELTVYGYTF
TRBV12-3/TRBV12-4 CASSFLRLANQQFF
TRBV12-3/TRBV12-4 CASSFSGDSNQPQHF
TRBV12-3/TRBV12-4 CASRTGTDTQYF
TRBV29-1 CSVESATERSTDTQYF
TRBV2 CASSLSSGETQYF
TRBV5-1 CASGTGGLTYNEQFF
TRBV29-1 CSVTGRLNTEAFF
TRBV30 CAWSRGIGITEAFF
TRBV27 CASGMVGGAVSF